The next 30 T cell receptor beta chains were all read from a single sample in a study of blood T cell repertoires in COVID-19. The protocol was immunoSEQ multiplex PCR, while the TCRdb copy is restricted to in-frame clones and leaves out a portion. The table lists around 150,000 clones, around 90% of them singletons. The sequencing input was peripheral blood. These receptors came from a human donor in a cohort sampled during active COVID-19.

This clone has only a few counts. The rearrangement uses TRBV2 and TRBJ2-7; 9 bases match TRBD2. CDR3 length equals 17 residues. Trimming removed 5 bases from V and 2 bases from J; junction bases left unmatched: 13. From germline, CDR1 is SNHLY and CDR2 FYNNEI. Here the CDR3 DNA reads TGTGCCAGCAGTACCCACCGGTGGCTAGCGGGGACCTACGAGCAGTACTTC. The encoded protein is CASSTHRWLAGTYEQYF.

The chain carries TRBV27 and TRBJ2-5; D perhaps matches TRBD2 (6 bases). This CDR3 region has 14 residues. Germline V gene data show CDR1 as MNHEY and CDR2 as SMNVEV (reference sequence). V lost 1 base to trimming and J lost 4 bases, with 10 bases between them. In nucleotides, the CDR3 is TGTGCCAGCAGTTTATTTGCTAGCGCAGAGACCCAGTACTTC. As protein: CASSLFASAETQYF.

The gene calls are TRBV9 and TRBJ2-7, with 9 positions matching TRBD2. The CDR3 contains 15 residues. V shed 3 bases and J 4 bases; nucleotides not matched to a gene: 8. In germline, CDR1 is SGDLS, CDR2 YYNGEE. CDR3 DNA sequence: TGTGCCAGCAGCGCCCACGGCGGGGGGGCTTACGAGCAGTACTTC. It encodes CASSAHGGGAYEQYF.

The V call is TRBV25-1, the J call TRBJ2-3, with D possibly matching TRBD2 (6 bases). The CDR3 is 15 residues long. Germline V CDR1 and CDR2: MGHDK, SYGVNS. Trimming removed 4 bases from V and 1 base from J, with 12 bases in between. The CDR3 spells CASSASSVGTDTQYF. The CDR3 DNA reads as TGTGCCAGCAGTGCGTCTAGCGTGGGCACAGATACGCAGTATTTT.

The V call is TRBV28, the J call TRBJ2-1; tentative D call: TRBD1 (6 bases). The V gene's germline CDR1 is MDHEN and CDR2 SYDVKM. The V end was cut by 7 bases, the J end by 0 bases, with 16 bases between. CDR3 length: 16 amino acids. The CDR3 here is CASTYKGQSSYNEQFF. CDR3 sequence (DNA): TGTGCCAGCACTTACAAAGGACAGAGCTCCTACAATGAGCAGTTCTTC.

The chain combines TRBV28 with TRBJ2-7, with 7 bases aligning to TRBD1. The CDR3 runs 16 residues. Germline values: CDR1 MDHEN, CDR2 SYDVKM. The V gene end was trimmed by 6 bases and the J gene end by 4 bases; junction bases not matched to a gene: 15. CDR3 region: CASSREGQLPLYEQYF. In nucleotides, the CDR3 is TGTGCCAGCAGCCGAGAGGGACAGCTGCCACTATACGAGCAGTACTTC.

The gene calls are TRBV27 and TRBJ2-4; 10 positions agree with TRBD2. The CDR3 is made up of 16 amino acids. J was trimmed by 1 base and V by 5 bases; bases with no gene match: 5. Germline CDR1 is MNHEY and CDR2 is SMNVEV (reference sequence). CDR3 DNA: TGTGCCAGCAGTGAGCGGGGGGGCTTGGCCAAAAACATTCAGTACTTC. Translated, it gives CASSERGGLAKNIQYF.

The V call is TRBV6-2 or TRBV6-3, the J call TRBJ2-3, with TRBD2 identical over 8 bases. V lost 2 bases and J lost 4; bases outside the gene matches: 11. This CDR3 comprises 17 residues. The germline V gene has CDR1 MNHEY and CDR2 SVGEGT. In nucleotides, the CDR3 is TGTGCCAGCAGTTACGGGATTGCCGGGGGGGCCTCAGATACGCAGTATTTT. This gives the protein CASSYGIAGGASDTQYF.

About this clone: Within the sample, other DNA sequences also encode this same CDR3. The chain employs TRBV3-1 (or the pseudogene TRBV3-2) and TRBJ2-7, with 7 bases fitting TRBD2. CDR3 length: 12 residues. CDR1 LGHDT and CDR2 YNNKEL come from the germline V gene (reference sequence). V shed 4 bases, J shed 3 bases, and the junction held 0 bases outside the gene matches. Here the CDR3 reads CASSRTSYEQYF. The CDR3 region has the DNA TGTGCCAGCAGCCGGACTAGCTACGAGCAGTACTTC.

The rearrangement uses TRBV18 and TRBJ2-2; a possible D gene is TRBD1 (6 bases). In germline, CDR1 is KGHSH, CDR2 LQKENI. The CDR3 is made up of 15 amino acids. V was pared by 4 bases and J by 5 bases, with 14 bases between. CDR3 loop: CASSRDARGTGELFF. CDR3 nucleotides: TGTGCCAGCTCACGGGACGCCAGGGGTACCGGGGAGCTGTTTTTT.

J is TRBJ2-7 and V is TRBV5-6, with TRBD2 matching over 10 bases. V lost 4 bases and J lost 5; bases outside the gene matches: 15. This CDR3 comprises 17 residues. CDR1 and CDR2 from the germline V gene are SGHDT and YYEEEE. The DNA for the CDR3 is TGTGCCAGCAGCCCCGAGGGGCTAGCGGGAGCGTTAAACGAGCAGTACTTC. It encodes CASSPEGLAGALNEQYF.

In this sample, this clone is medium-sized. The V and J genes are TRBV28 and TRBJ2-7; D gene ambiguous. CDR3 length: 12 residues. CDR1 is MDHEN, CDR2 SYDVKM, per germline. Trimming shortened V by 3 bases and J by 4 bases, and 7 bases separated the two germline ends. In DNA, the CDR3 is TGTGCCAGCAGTTTGTTCCAGTACGAGCAGTACTTC. It yields the protein CASSLFQYEQYF.

In this sample, this clone turned up a few times. The rearrangement joins TRBV7-3 to TRBJ2-3; 8 nucleotides agree with TRBD2. The junction had 5 bases not matched to a gene; V was cut back by 6 bases and J by 0 bases. CDR1 SGHTA and CDR2 FQGTGA come from the germline V gene. This CDR3 has 15 amino acids. CDR3 in amino acids: CASSKAGGSTDTQYF. The CDR3 DNA reads as TGTGCCAGCAGTAAGGCGGGGGGAAGCACAGATACGCAGTATTTT.

The genes are TRBV6-5 and TRBJ2-7; 7 bases match TRBD1. The germline gives CDR1 MNHEY, CDR2 SVGAGI. The CDR3 extends over 14 amino acids. V dropped 4 bases and J dropped 4; count of bases not matched to a gene: 7. CDR3 amino acids: CASSSGGRYYEQYF. The CDR3 DNA follows: TGTGCCAGCAGTTCAGGGGGACGTTATTACGAGCAGTACTTC.

Here the CDR3 reads CASHPTNRVNSPLHF. The CDR3 nucleotides read TGTGCCAGCCACCCTACGAACAGGGTTAATTCACCCCTCCACTTT. The rearrangement uses TRBV27 and TRBJ1-6; weak D call: TRBD1 (6 bases). The V end lost 8 bases, the J end lost 6 bases, and 17 bases lay between the germline ends. CDR3 length: 15 residues. Germline-derived CDR1 and CDR2 are MNHEY and SMNVEV (reference sequence).

The chain combines TRBV30 with TRBJ2-1; the match to TRBD2 covers 16 bases. From germline, CDR1 is GTSNPN and CDR2 SVGIG (reference sequence). Losses at the gene ends were 4 bases for V and 8 bases for J; bases not matched to a gene: 8. The CDR3 loop spans 16 amino acids. The CDR3 bases are TGTGCCTGGAACCGCGGGACTAGCGGGAGGGGGGATGAGCAGTTCTTC. Its protein is CAWNRGTSGRGDEQFF.

This clone was found once. The rearrangement joins TRBV30 to TRBJ1-6, with 7 bases aligning to TRBD1. With V trimmed by 5 bases and J by 8 bases, 12 bases remained unmatched. The germline gives CDR1 GTSNPN, CDR2 SVGIG (reference sequence). The CDR3 sequence is 15 residues long. CDR3 bases: TGTGCCTGGGGAACGACAGGGACCGTCCATTCACCCCTCCACTTT. As protein: CAWGTTGTVHSPLHF.

The chain carries TRBV30 and TRBJ1-5; D call uncertain. The CDR3 is made up of 15 amino acids. CDR1 is GTSNPN, CDR2 SVGIG, per germline (reference sequence). Trimming took off 2 bases at V and 1 base at J, with 12 bases between the two ends. CDR3 DNA sequence: TGTGCCTGGAGTTCTGTGGGCGGGAGCAATCAGCCCCAGCATTTT. Translated, it gives CAWSSVGGSNQPQHF.

As regards this clone: Other DNA sequences in the sample encode the same CDR3. V is TRBV3-1 (or the pseudogene TRBV3-2) and J is TRBJ1-6; D perhaps matches TRBD1 (5 bases). This CDR3 comprises 14 residues. CDR1 and CDR2 (germline): LGHDT, YNNKEL (reference sequence). Trimming stripped 3 bases from V and 5 bases from J, with 8 bases between. CDR3 residues: CASSQGQDNSPLHF. The CDR3 DNA follows: TGTGCCAGCAGCCAGGGGCAGGATAATTCACCCCTCCACTTT.

The chain joins TRBV19 to TRBJ2-7; no clear D gene. Germline-derived CDR1 and CDR2 are LNHDA and SQIVND (reference sequence). The CDR3 sequence is 13 residues long. The V end lost 3 bases, the J end lost 4 bases, and 10 bases lay between the germline ends. CDR3 sequence reads: CASSITPLYEQYF. CDR3 bases: TGTGCCAGTAGTATTACCCCGCTATACGAGCAGTACTTC.

V is TRBV5-4 and J is TRBJ2-7; 9 nucleotides agree with TRBD1. Trimming cost V 0 bases and J 2 bases; bases outside gene matches: 3. Germline assignment: CDR1 SGHNT and CDR2 YYREEE (reference sequence). The CDR3 length is 15 residues. CDR3 loop: CASSLGTGDTYEQYF. DNA for the CDR3: TGTGCCAGCAGCTTGGGGACAGGGGATACCTACGAGCAGTACTTC.

The J gene is TRBJ2-2, the V gene TRBV6-6, with a possible D match to TRBD1 (6 bases). The V end lost 3 bases, the J end lost 5 bases, and 13 bases lay between the germline ends. The CDR3 spans 15 residues. Germline values: CDR1 MNHNY, CDR2 SVGAGI (reference sequence). DNA of the CDR3: TGTGCCAGCAGTTATAGCCAGGGGAAGACCGGGGAGCTGTTTTTT. This translates into CASSYSQGKTGELFF.

The chain joins TRBV30 to TRBJ1-5, with TRBD1 as a possible D gene (5 bases). There are 17 residues in the CDR3. The V gene lost 0 bases and the J gene lost 3 bases, with 18 bases spanning the gap. The V gene's germline CDR1 is GTSNPN and CDR2 SVGIG (reference sequence). CDR3 in amino acids: CAWSVSGAGTFNQPQHF. In DNA form, the CDR3 reads TGTGCCTGGAGTGTAAGTGGGGCAGGTACCTTCAATCAGCCCCAGCATTTT.

The CDR3 is CASSLMTGVMNTEAFF. The CDR3 DNA follows: TGTGCCAGCAGTTTGATGACAGGAGTCATGAACACTGAAGCTTTCTTT. The chain joins TRBV5-5 to TRBJ1-1, with D perhaps matching TRBD1 (6 bases). The V end was cut by 5 bases, the J end by 0 bases, with 17 bases between. The CDR3 consists of 16 residues. Germline CDR1 and CDR2: SGHKS and YYEKEE (reference sequence).

This sequence joins TRBV3-1 (or the pseudogene TRBV3-2) and TRBJ1-1, with unresolved D. Germline V gene data show CDR1 as LGHDT and CDR2 as YNNKEL (reference sequence). The CDR3 sequence is 17 residues long. V was trimmed by 0 bases and J by 0 bases, leaving 14 bases between them. CDR3 loop: CASSQDLRAGMNTEAFF. The CDR3, as DNA: TGTGCCAGCAGCCAAGATTTGAGGGCGGGGATGAACACTGAAGCTTTCTTT.

V gene TRBV10-2 combines with J gene TRBJ2-1; a possible D gene is TRBD2 (6 bases). CDR1 and CDR2 (germline): WSHSY, SAAADI. This CDR3 contains 15 residues. Trimming left V 5 bases short and J 0 bases short, with 11 bases between. For the CDR3, the DNA is TGCGCCAGCAGTCGTAGCGGCAACTCCTACAATGAGCAGTTCTTC. Translating it yields CASSRSGNSYNEQFF.

This chain connects TRBV6-6 to TRBJ2-2; D gene uncertain. Deletions cut 2 bases from V and 1 base from J, with 8 bases between. The germline CDR1 and CDR2 sequences are MNHNY and SVGAGI (reference sequence). This CDR3 has 15 residues. CDR3 residues: CASSYAAENTGELFF. CDR3 DNA: TGTGCCAGCAGTTACGCGGCAGAGAACACCGGGGAGCTGTTTTTT.

This chain joins TRBV28 and TRBJ2-2, with D possibly TRBD2 on 6 matching bases. This CDR3 has 15 residues. CDR1 is MDHEN and CDR2 is SYDVKM in the germline V gene. V shed 6 bases and J shed 4 bases, with 15 bases lying between them. CDR3 sequence: CASRLRLVGTGELFF. In DNA form, the CDR3 reads TGTGCCAGCAGACTCCGACTAGTCGGCACCGGGGAGCTGTTTTTT.

V is TRBV19 and J is TRBJ2-5, with D possibly being TRBD1 (5 bases). The CDR3 length is 15 residues. Trimming left V 6 bases short and J 4 bases short, with 18 bases between. The V gene's germline CDR1 is LNHDA and CDR2 SQIVND (reference sequence). CDR3 region: CASSPGPERGETQYF. CDR3 nucleotides: TGTGCCAGTAGCCCGGGCCCCGAAAGGGGAGAGACCCAGTACTTC.

The V gene is TRBV6-5, the J gene TRBJ2-7, with TRBD1 matching over 9 bases. This CDR3 is built from 13 residues. The V segment lost 11 bases and the J segment 3 bases; nucleotides outside the gene matches: 8. CDR1 MNHEY and CDR2 SVGAGI come from the germline V gene. The CDR3 reads CAAAGTGYYEQYF. In DNA, the CDR3 is TGTGCCGCGGCCGGGACAGGGTACTACGAGCAGTACTTC.